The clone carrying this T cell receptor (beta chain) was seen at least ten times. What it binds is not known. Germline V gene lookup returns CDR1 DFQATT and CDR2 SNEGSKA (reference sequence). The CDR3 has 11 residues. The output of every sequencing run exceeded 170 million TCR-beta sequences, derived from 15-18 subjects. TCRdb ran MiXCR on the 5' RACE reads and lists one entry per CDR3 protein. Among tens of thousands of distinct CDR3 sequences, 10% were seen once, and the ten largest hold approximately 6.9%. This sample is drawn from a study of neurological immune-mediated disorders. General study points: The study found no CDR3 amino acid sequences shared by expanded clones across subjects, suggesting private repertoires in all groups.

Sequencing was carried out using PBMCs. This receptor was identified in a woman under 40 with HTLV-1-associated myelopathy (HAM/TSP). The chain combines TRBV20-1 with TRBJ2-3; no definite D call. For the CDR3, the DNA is TGCAGCCCAGGCCCCACAGATACGCAGTATTTT. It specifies CSPGPTDTQYF.